These T cell receptor beta chains were read from a single sample in a study of blood T cell repertoires in COVID-19. Here immunoSEQ multiplex PCR was the method, and the copy in TCRdb shows in-frame clones only, minus some. The sample has under 200,000 clones; roughly 84% are singletons. Source material: PBMCs or T cells enriched from blood (not recorded which). Every receptor here comes from a woman in her 50s who had recovered from COVID-19. Both conserved end residues are part of each CDR3. The D gene is left open where the match is weak. Size is omitted from some rows. Given values are once, few, many or a class for expanded clones.

TRBV4-3	-	TRBJ1-3	-	CASSQDPEGSGNTIYF	TGCGCCAGCAGCCAAGATCCCGAGGGCAGTGGAAACACCATATATTTT
TRBV11-2	-	TRBJ2-5	TRBD2	CASMSRGGTSDPGVETQYF	TGTGCCAGCATGTCTCGGGGTGGGACTAGCGACCCCGGGGTGGAGACCCAGTACTTC
TRBV11-2	once	TRBJ2-5	TRBD2	CASSGGRLAGGQETQYF	TGTGCCAGCAGCGGGGGTAGACTAGCGGGAGGCCAAGAGACCCAGTACTTC
TRBV11-2	-	TRBJ2-4	TRBD2	CASSPEGGVGGIQYF	TGTGCCAGCAGCCCAGAGGGAGGGGTGGGCGGCATTCAGTACTTC
TRBV27	-	TRBJ1-5	-	CASSDRFSNQPQHF	TGTGCCAGCAGCGACAGGTTTAGCAATCAGCCCCAGCATTTT
TRBV28	-	TRBJ1-6	-	CASSLSKRYNSPLHF	TGTGCCAGCAGCTTGTCAAAGCGGTATAATTCACCCCTCCACTTT
TRBV27	-	TRBJ2-1	TRBD2	CASHWRGSGNEQFF	TGTGCCAGCCACTGGCGGGGGTCCGGGAATGAGCAGTTCTTC
TRBV24-1	-	TRBJ2-1	TRBD1	CATSDLSTGSDYNEQFF	TGTGCCACCAGTGATTTGTCGACAGGGTCCGATTACAATGAGCAGTTCTTC
TRBV18	once	TRBJ1-2	-	CASSPLTDTDYTF	TGTGCCAGCTCACCTTTAACGGATACAGACTACACCTTC
TRBV5-1	-	TRBJ2-7	-	CASSLGGTYEQYF	TGCGCCAGCAGCTTGGGCGGTACCTACGAGCAGTACTTC
TRBV11-3	-	TRBJ2-4	-	CASSRSQGLAKNIQYF	TGTGCCAGCAGCAGAAGCCAGGGTTTAGCCAAAAACATTCAGTACTTC
TRBV30	-	TRBJ1-2	-	CAWSVGQRGYTF	TGTGCCTGGAGTGTCGGACAGAGGGGCTACACCTTC
TRBV24-1	-	TRBJ2-3	TRBD2	CATSDSISGRADTQYF	TGTGCCACCAGTGATTCTATTAGCGGGAGGGCAGATACGCAGTATTTT
TRBV30	few	TRBJ1-5	TRBD1	CAWSIGQGAVQPQHF	TGTGCCTGGAGCATAGGGCAGGGGGCAGTTCAGCCCCAGCATTTT
TRBV10-3	-	TRBJ1-5	-	CAISEGDRGDQPQHF	TGTGCCATCAGTGAGGGCGACAGAGGAGATCAGCCCCAGCATTTT
TRBV24-1	-	TRBJ1-2	-	CATSPDSNYGYTF	TGTGCCACCAGCCCGGACAGCAACTATGGCTACACCTTC
TRBV5-1	-	TRBJ2-2	-	CASSATGTGELFF	TGCGCCAGCAGCGCAACAGGGACCGGGGAGCTGTTTTTT
TRBV5-1	-	TRBJ1-2	TRBD1	CASSFLGQEYTF	TGCGCCAGCAGCTTCCTAGGACAGGAATACACCTTC
TRBV11-2	-	TRBJ1-2	-	CASSLSGGGNYGYTF	TGTGCCAGCAGCCTCTCGGGGGGCGGAAACTATGGCTACACCTTC
TRBV4-1	-	TRBJ2-2	TRBD1	CASSEMTGTGELFF	TGCGCCAGCAGCGAAATGACAGGGACCGGGGAGCTGTTTTTT
TRBV7-9	once	TRBJ2-3	TRBD2	CASSSLTSGLDTQYF	TGTGCCAGCAGCTCCTTGACTAGCGGGTTAGATACGCAGTATTTT
TRBV5-1	-	TRBJ2-1	-	CASSLSQTGGTYNEQFF	TGCGCCAGCAGCTTGTCACAGACGGGGGGCACCTACAATGAGCAGTTCTTC
TRBV19	once	TRBJ1-3	-	CASTTGGSDSGNTIYF	TGTGCCAGTACCACCGGGGGGAGCGACTCTGGAAACACCATATATTTT
TRBV11-2	-	TRBJ2-6	-	CASSLSGGSLSGANVLTF	TGTGCCAGCAGCTTATCCGGGGGTTCGCTCTCTGGGGCCAACGTCCTGACTTTC
TRBV14	-	TRBJ2-1	-	CASSQDPTIASFREQFF	TGTGCCAGCAGCCAAGACCCGACCATAGCTTCGTTCCGCGAGCAGTTCTTC
TRBV11-2	once	TRBJ1-6	-	CASSLGSGASPLHF	TGTGCCAGCAGCTTAGGCTCAGGGGCCTCACCCCTCCACTTT
TRBV6-5	-	TRBJ1-1	-	CASSYSTVNTEAFF	TGTGCCAGCAGTTACTCCACGGTGAACACTGAAGCTTTCTTT
TRBV5-3	-	TRBJ1-6	TRBD1	CARSSTGNNSPLHF	TGTGCCAGAAGCTCGACAGGGAATAATTCACCCCTCCACTTT
TRBV19	-	TRBJ1-2	TRBD1	CASIPGQGVPYGYTF	TGTGCCAGTATCCCGGGACAGGGAGTACCATATGGCTACACCTTC
TRBV2	-	TRBJ2-7	-	CASSQHRYEQYF	TGTGCCAGCAGTCAACATCGCTACGAGCAGTACTTC
TRBV5-8	-	TRBJ2-1	TRBD2	CASTWGGLGANEQFF	TGTGCCAGCACCTGGGGGGGTCTGGGTGCGAATGAGCAGTTCTTC
TRBV2	-	TRBJ2-5	-	CASSGGAGLYQETQYF	TGTGCCAGCAGTGGGGGTGCGGGACTCTACCAAGAGACCCAGTACTTC
TRBV7-9	-	TRBJ2-1	TRBD2	CASSSGLAGVRDEQFF	TGTGCCAGCAGCTCGGGACTAGCGGGAGTACGGGATGAGCAGTTCTTC
TRBV19	-	TRBJ1-1	TRBD1	CASRKYLGGTGVNTEAFF	TGTGCCAGTAGGAAGTATTTGGGCGGGACAGGGGTGAACACTGAAGCTTTCTTT
TRBV7-3	-	TRBJ2-1	-	CASSSSSYNEQFF	TGTGCCAGCAGCTCCAGCTCCTACAATGAGCAGTTCTTC
TRBV19	-	TRBJ1-2	TRBD1	CASRTPGQRYGYTF	TGTGCCAGTAGGACTCCGGGACAGCGATATGGCTACACCTTC
TRBV5-5	-	TRBJ1-2	-	CASSYPQGNYGYTF	TGTGCCAGCAGTTATCCTCAGGGTAACTATGGCTACACCTTC
TRBV5-4	-	TRBJ1-2	TRBD1	CASSLDRGHANYGYTF	TGTGCCAGCAGCTTGGACAGGGGTCATGCTAACTATGGCTACACCTTC
TRBV4-1	-	TRBJ2-7	TRBD2	CASSQVAAGVTEQYF	TGCGCCAGCAGCCAAGTCGCGGCGGGAGTCACCGAGCAGTACTTC
TRBV27	-	TRBJ1-1	-	CASSSTGGYTEAFF	TGTGCCAGCAGTTCGACAGGAGGATACACTGAAGCTTTCTTT
TRBV3-1/TRBV3-2	-	TRBJ2-5	-	CASSQVPGMRETQYF	TGTGCCAGCAGCCAAGTCCCAGGGATGAGGGAGACCCAGTACTTC
TRBV18	-	TRBJ1-4	TRBD1	CASSPPRGWTGGDEKLFF	TGTGCCAGCTCACCACCGCGGGGGTGGACAGGGGGAGATGAAAAACTGTTTTTT
TRBV30	-	TRBJ1-3	-	CAWSPGNSGNTIYF	TGTGCCTGGAGTCCAGGGAACTCTGGAAACACCATATATTTT
TRBV12-3/TRBV12-4	-	TRBJ2-7	-	CASSFVVGYEQYF	TGTGCCAGCAGTTTCGTGGTCGGCTACGAGCAGTACTTC
TRBV19	-	TRBJ2-1	TRBD2	CASAPSGRETHEQFF	TGTGCCAGCGCCCCGTCCGGGAGGGAGACGCATGAGCAGTTCTTC
TRBV11-2	-	TRBJ2-7	-	CASSSPGQSSYEQYF	TGTGCCAGCAGCTCCCCCGGACAGAGCTCCTACGAGCAGTACTTC
TRBV6-5	-	TRBJ1-2	TRBD1	CASQQGFGYGYTF	TGTGCCAGCCAACAGGGGTTTGGCTATGGCTACACCTTC